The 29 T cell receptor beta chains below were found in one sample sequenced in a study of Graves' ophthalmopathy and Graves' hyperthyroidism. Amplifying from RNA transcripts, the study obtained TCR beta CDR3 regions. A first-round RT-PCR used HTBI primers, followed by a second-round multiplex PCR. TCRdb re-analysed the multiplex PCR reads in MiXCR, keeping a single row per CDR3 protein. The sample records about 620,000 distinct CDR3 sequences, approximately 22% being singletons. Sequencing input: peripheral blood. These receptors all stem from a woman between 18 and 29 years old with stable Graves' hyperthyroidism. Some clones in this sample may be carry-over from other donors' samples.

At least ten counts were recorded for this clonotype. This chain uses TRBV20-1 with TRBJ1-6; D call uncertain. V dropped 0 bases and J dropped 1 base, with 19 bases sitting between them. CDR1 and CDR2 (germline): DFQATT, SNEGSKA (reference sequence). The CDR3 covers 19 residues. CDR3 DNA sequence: TGCAGTGCTAGAGAGGGAGGACGACCAGGCAGATCCTATAATTCACCCCTCCACTTT. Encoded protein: CSAREGGRPGRSYNSPLHF.

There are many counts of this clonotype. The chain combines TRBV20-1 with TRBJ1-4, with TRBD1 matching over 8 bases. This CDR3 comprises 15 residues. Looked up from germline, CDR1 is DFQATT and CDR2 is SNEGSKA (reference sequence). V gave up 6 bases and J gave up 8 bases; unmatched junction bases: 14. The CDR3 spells CSAQAGGAIGEKLFF. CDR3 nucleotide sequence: TGCAGTGCCCAGGCAGGGGGCGCGATAGGGGAAAAACTGTTTTTT.

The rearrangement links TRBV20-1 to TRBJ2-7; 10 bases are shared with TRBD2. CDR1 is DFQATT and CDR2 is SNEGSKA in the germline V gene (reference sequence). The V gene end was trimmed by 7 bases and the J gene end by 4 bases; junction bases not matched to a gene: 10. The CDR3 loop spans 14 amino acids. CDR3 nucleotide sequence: TGCAGTGGGAGCGGGGGGGGCTTTAGGTACGAGCAGTACTTC. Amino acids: CSGSGGGFRYEQYF.

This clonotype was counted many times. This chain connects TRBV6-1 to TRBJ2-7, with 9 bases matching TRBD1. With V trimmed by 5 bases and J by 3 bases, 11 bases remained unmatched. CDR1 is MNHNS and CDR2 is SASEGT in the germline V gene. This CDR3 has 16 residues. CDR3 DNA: TGTGCCAGCAGTCCCTCCGGGACAGGGCAATTCTACGAGCAGTACTTC. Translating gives CASSPSGTGQFYEQYF.

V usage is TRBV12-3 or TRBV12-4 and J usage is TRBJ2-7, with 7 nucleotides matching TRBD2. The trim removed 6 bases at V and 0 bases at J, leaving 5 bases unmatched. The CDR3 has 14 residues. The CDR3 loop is CASSTSASSYEQYF. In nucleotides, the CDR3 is TGTGCCAGCAGCACTAGCGCCAGCTCCTACGAGCAGTACTTC.

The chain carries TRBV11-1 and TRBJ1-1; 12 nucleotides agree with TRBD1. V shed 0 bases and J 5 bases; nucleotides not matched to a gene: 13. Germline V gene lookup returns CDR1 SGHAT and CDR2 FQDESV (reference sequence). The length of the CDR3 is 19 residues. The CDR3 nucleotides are TGTGCCAGCAGCTTAGCCTGGTTGGAGGGACAGGGGGCGCGGACTGAAGCTTTCTTT. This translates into CASSLAWLEGQGARTEAFF.

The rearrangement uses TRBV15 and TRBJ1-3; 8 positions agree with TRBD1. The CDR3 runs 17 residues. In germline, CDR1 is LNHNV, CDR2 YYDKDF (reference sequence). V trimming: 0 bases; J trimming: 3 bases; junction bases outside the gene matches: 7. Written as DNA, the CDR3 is TGTGCCACCAGCAGAGAACCCAAGGACAGGGATGGAAACACCATATATTTT. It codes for CATSREPKDRDGNTIYF.

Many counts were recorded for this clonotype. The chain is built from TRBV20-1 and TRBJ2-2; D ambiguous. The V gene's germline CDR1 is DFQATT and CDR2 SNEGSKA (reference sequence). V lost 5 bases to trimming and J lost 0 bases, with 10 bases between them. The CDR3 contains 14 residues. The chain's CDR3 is CSALGPSNTGELFF. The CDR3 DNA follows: TGCAGTGCTCTAGGACCTTCGAACACCGGGGAGCTGTTTTTT.

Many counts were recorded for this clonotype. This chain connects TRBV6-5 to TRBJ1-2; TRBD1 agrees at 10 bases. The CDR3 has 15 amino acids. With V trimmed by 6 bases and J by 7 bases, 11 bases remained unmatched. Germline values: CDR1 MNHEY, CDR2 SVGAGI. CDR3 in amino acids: CASRAVRDRGFGYTF. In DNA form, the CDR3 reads TGTGCCAGCAGGGCGGTCCGGGACAGGGGTTTTGGCTACACCTTC.

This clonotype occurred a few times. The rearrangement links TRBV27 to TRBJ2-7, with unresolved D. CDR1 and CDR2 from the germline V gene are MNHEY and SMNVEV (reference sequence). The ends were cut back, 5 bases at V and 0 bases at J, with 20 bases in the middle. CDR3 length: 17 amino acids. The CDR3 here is CASSPGWSRQNSYEQYF. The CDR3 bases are TGTGCCAGCAGTCCGGGTTGGAGCAGGCAAAACTCCTACGAGCAGTACTTC.

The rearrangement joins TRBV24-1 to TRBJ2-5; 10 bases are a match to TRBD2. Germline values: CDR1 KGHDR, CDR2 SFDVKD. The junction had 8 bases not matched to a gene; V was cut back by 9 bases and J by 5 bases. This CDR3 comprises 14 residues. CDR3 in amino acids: CATSTSGILETQYF. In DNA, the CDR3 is TGTGCCACCTCCACTAGCGGGATTTTGGAGACCCAGTACTTC.

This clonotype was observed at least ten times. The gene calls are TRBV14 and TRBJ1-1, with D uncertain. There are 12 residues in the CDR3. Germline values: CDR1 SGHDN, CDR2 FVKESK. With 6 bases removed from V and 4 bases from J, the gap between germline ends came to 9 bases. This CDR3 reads CASRTLGTEAFF. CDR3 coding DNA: TGTGCCAGCAGAACTCTAGGCACTGAAGCTTTCTTT.

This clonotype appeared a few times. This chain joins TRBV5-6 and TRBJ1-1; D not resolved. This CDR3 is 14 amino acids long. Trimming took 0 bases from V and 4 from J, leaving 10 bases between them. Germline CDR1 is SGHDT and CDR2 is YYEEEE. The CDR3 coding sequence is TGTGCCAGCAGCTTGGGGCTAATGGGCACTGAAGCTTTCTTT. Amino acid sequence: CASSLGLMGTEAFF.

CDR3 sequence reads: CSAHGGPGNTIYF. In DNA, the CDR3 is TGCAGTGCCCACGGAGGGCCTGGAAACACCATATATTTT. The rearrangement uses TRBV20-1 and TRBJ1-3, with D hard to call. CDR1 is DFQATT, CDR2 SNEGSKA, per germline (reference sequence). V gave up 6 bases and J gave up 2 bases, with 11 bases separating them. The CDR3 loop spans 13 amino acids.

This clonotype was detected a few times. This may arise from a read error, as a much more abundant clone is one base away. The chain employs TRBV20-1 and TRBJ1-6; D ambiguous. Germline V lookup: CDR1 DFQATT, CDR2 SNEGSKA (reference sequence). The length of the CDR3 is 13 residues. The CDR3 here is CSARDFGDSHLHF. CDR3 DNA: TGCAGTGCTAGAGATTTCGGGGATTCACACCTCCACTTT.

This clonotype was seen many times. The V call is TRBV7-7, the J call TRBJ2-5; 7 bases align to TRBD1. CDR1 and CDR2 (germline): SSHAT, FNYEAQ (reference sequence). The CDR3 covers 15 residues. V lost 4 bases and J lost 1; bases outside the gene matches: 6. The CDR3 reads CASSSLRGRQETQYF. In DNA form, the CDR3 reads TGTGCCAGCAGCTCGCTGAGGGGGCGCCAAGAGACCCAGTACTTC.

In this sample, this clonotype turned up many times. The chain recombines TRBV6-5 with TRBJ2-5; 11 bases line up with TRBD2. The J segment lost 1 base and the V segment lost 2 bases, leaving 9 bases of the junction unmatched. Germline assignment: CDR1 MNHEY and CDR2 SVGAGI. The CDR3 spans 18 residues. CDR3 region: CASSYLRPSGRTQETQYF. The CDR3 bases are TGTGCCAGCAGTTACCTTCGGCCTAGCGGGAGGACCCAAGAGACCCAGTACTTC.

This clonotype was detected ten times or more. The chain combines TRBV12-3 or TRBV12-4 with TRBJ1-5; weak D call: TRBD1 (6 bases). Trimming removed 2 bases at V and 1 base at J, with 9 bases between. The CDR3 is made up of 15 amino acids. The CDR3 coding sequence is TGTGCCAGCAGTTTAACCGACAGGAGCAATCAGCCCCAGCATTTT. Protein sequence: CASSLTDRSNQPQHF.

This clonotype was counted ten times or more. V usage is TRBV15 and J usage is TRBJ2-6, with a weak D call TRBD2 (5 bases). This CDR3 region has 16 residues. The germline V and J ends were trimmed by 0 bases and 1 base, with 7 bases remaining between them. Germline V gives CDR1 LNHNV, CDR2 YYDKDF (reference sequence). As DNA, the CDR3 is TGTGCCACCAGCAGAGATCGGGGATCTGGGGCCAACGTCCTGACTTTC. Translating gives CATSRDRGSGANVLTF.

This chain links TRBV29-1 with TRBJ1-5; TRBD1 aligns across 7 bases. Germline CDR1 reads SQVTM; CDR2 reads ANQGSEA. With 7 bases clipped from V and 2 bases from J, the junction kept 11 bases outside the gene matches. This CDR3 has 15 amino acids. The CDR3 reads CSAGGGREGNQPQHF. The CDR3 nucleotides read TGCAGCGCAGGGGGGGGGCGAGAGGGCAATCAGCCCCAGCATTTT. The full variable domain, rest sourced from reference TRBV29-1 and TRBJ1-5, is SAVISQKPSRDICQRGTSLTIQCQVDSQVTMMFWYRQQPGQSLTLIATANQGSEATYESGFVIDKFPISRPNLTFSTLTVSNMSPEDSSIYLCSAGGGREGNQPQHFGDGTRLSIL.

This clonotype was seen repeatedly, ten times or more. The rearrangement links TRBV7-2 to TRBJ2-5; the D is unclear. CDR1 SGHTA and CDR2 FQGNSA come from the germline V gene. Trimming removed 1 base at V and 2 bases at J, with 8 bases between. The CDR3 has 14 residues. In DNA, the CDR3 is TGTGCCAGCAGCTTAGGCGGCCTACAAGAGACCCAGTACTTC. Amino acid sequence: CASSLGGLQETQYF.

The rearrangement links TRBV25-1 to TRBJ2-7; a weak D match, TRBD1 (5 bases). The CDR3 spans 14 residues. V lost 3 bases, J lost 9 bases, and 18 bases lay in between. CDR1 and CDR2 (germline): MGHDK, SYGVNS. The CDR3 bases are TGTGCCAGCAGTGATTTGGGGCAAACCGCCGGGCAGTACTTC. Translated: CASSDLGQTAGQYF.

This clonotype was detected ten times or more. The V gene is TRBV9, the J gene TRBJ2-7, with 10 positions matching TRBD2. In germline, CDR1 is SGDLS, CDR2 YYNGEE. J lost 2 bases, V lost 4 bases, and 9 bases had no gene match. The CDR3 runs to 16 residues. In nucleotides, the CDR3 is TGTGCCAGCAGCCCTCAGGGACTAGCGAGTACCTACGAGCAGTACTTC. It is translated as CASSPQGLASTYEQYF.

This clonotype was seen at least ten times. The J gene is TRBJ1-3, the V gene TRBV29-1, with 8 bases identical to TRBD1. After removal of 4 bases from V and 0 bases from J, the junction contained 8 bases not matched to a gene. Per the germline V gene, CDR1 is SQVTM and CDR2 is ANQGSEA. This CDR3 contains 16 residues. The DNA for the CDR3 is TGCAGCGTTGTGAGGACAGGGAGAATCTCTGGAAACACCATATATTTT. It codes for CSVVRTGRISGNTIYF.

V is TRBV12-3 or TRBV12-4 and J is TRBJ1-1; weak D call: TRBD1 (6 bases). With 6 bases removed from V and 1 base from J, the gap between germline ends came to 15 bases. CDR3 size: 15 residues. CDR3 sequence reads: CASSRLLQGNTEAFF. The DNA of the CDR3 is TGTGCCAGCAGCCGGCTTCTACAGGGGAACACTGAAGCTTTCTTT.

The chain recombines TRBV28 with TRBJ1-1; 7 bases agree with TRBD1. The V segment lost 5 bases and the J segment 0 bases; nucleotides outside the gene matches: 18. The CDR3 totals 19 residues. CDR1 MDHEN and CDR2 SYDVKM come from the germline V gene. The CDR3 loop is CASSPFTLQGERMNTEAFF. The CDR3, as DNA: TGTGCCAGCAGTCCCTTTACCCTCCAGGGGGAGAGGATGAACACTGAAGCTTTCTTT.

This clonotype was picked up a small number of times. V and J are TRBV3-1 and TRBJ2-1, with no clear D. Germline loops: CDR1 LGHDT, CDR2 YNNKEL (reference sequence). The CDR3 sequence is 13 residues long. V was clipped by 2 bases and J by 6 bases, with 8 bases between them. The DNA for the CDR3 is TGTGCCAGCAGCCAATTGTCTTCCAATGAGCAGTTCTTC. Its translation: CASSQLSSNEQFF.

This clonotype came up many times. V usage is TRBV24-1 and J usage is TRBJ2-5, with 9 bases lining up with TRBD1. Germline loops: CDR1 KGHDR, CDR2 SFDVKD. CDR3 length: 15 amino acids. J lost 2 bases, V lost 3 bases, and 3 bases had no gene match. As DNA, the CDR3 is TGTGCCACCAGTGATGGGGACAGGGATCAAGAGACCCAGTACTTC. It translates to CATSDGDRDQETQYF.

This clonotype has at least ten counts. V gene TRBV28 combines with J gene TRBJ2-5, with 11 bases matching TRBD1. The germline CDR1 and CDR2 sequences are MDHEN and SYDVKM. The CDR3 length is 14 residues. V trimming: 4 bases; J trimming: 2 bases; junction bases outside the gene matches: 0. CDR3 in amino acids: CASSWDRGQETQYF. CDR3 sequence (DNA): TGTGCCAGCAGTTGGGACAGGGGGCAAGAGACCCAGTACTTC.